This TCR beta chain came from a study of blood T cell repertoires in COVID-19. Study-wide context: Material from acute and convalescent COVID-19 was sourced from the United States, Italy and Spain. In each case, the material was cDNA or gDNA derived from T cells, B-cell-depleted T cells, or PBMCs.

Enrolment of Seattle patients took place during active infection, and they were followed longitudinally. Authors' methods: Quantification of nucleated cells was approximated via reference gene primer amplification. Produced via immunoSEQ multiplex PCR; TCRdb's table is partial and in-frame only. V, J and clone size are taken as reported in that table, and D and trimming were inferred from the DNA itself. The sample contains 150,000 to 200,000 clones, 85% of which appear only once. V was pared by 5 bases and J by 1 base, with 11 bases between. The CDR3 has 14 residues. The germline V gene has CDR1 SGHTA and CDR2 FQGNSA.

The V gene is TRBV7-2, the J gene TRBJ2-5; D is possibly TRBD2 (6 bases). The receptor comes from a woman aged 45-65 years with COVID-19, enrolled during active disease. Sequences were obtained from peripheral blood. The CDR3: CASSPRDFQETQYF. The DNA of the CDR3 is TGTGCCAGCAGCCCCCGGGACTTCCAAGAGACCCAGTACTTC.